The 18 T cell receptor beta chains in this list originate from one sample, sequenced in a study of Graves' ophthalmopathy and Graves' hyperthyroidism. RNA transcripts served as template for amplifying TCR beta CDR3 sequences. HTBI primers were employed in first-round RT-PCR, then a second-round multiplex PCR followed. Using its own MiXCR run on the multiplex PCR reads, TCRdb lists one record per CDR3 protein. Of almost 400,000 distinct CDR3 sequences listed, about 17% are singletons. The specimen was peripheral blood. The receptors originated from a woman under 30 with Graves' ophthalmopathy.

This clonotype was found many times. The V gene is TRBV27, the J gene TRBJ1-4; D possibly corresponds to TRBD1 (5 bases). This CDR3 contains 14 residues. Germline values: CDR1 MNHEY, CDR2 SMNVEV (reference sequence). V lost 5 bases and J 10 bases, leaving 17 bases between the germline ends. The CDR3: CASSPGDGGGKLFF. CDR3 coding DNA: TGTGCCAGCAGTCCCGGGGACGGGGGAGGAAAACTGTTTTTT. Supplemented by reference TRBV27 and TRBJ1-4, the full variable domain reads EAQVTQNPRYLITVTGKKLTVTCSQNMNHEYMSWYRQDPGLGLRQIYYSMNVEVTDKGDVPEGYKVSRKEKRNFPLILESPSPNQTSLYFCASSPGDGGGKLFFGSGTQLSVL.

This clonotype occurred many times. The J gene is TRBJ1-1, the V gene TRBV19; TRBD1 matches 11 bases. CDR1 and CDR2 from the germline V gene are LNHDA and SQIVND (reference sequence). The CDR3 spans 17 residues. Trimming removed 2 bases from V and 6 bases from J; junction bases left unmatched: 11. CDR3 in DNA: TGTGCCAGTAGTATACGGGGGACAGGGGGTACGAATGCTGAAGCTTTCTTT. This encodes CASSIRGTGGTNAEAFF.

This clonotype was observed many times. V is TRBV28 and J is TRBJ2-7; 8 bases agree with TRBD1. The CDR3 contains 14 residues. V trimming: 6 bases; J trimming: 4 bases; junction bases outside the gene matches: 8. CDR1 is MDHEN, CDR2 SYDVKM, per germline. CDR3: CASRASGGVYEQYF. CDR3 sequence (DNA): TGTGCCAGCAGGGCCTCAGGGGGCGTTTACGAGCAGTACTTC.

This clonotype was detected a few times. The chain carries TRBV6-2 or TRBV6-3 and TRBJ1-5, with D possibly matching TRBD1 (6 bases). CDR3 length: 14 amino acids. V lost 6 bases and J lost 6, with 15 bases in between. Looked up from germline, CDR1 is MNHEY and CDR2 is SVGEGT. The CDR3 reads CASSAAGAIQPQHF. CDR3 coding DNA: TGTGCCAGCAGCGCGGCAGGGGCAATTCAGCCCCAGCATTTT.

This clonotype was recorded at least ten times. J is TRBJ1-1 and V is TRBV20-1, with D unclear. CDR1 is DFQATT, CDR2 SNEGSKA, per germline (reference sequence). The CDR3 length is 11 residues. V lost 6 bases and J 7 bases, leaving 12 bases between the germline ends. CDR3 nucleotide sequence: TGCAGTGCCCGCAATGTAGGTGAAGCTTTCTTT. Protein product: CSARNVGEAFF.

There are many counts of this clonotype. The CDR3 ends on some other residue instead of the conserved phenylalanine or tryptophan, so this is likely a read error. The chain uses TRBV28 and TRBJ2-7; D is unclear. CDR1 is MDHEN and CDR2 is SYDVKM in the germline V gene. This CDR3 spans 12 amino acids. V shed 1 base and J shed 6 bases, with 7 bases lying between them. The chain's CDR3 is CASSLFQTEQYS. As DNA, the CDR3 is TGTGCCAGCAGTTTATTTCAGACCGAGCAGTACTCC.

Ten or more counts support this clonotype. The chain recombines TRBV28 with TRBJ1-3; 7 bases agree with TRBD1. The V gene end was trimmed by 1 base and the J gene end by 1 base; junction bases not matched to a gene: 1. The V gene's germline CDR1 is MDHEN and CDR2 SYDVKM. The CDR3 totals 15 residues. The CDR3 region has the DNA TGTGCCAGCAGTTTATCAGGGGGATCTGGAAACACCATATATTTT. This encodes CASSLSGGSGNTIYF.

This clonotype was observed at least ten times. CDR3 in amino acids: CASSLYPWGTNTGELFF. The DNA for the CDR3 is TGTGCCAGCAGTTTATATCCCTGGGGGACAAACACCGGGGAGCTGTTTTTT. The chain has TRBV27 and TRBJ2-2, with D possibly TRBD1 on 6 matching bases. The germline gives CDR1 MNHEY, CDR2 SMNVEV (reference sequence). CDR3 length equals 17 residues. Trimming took 1 base from V and 2 from J, leaving 14 bases between them.

This clonotype was seen at least ten times. The rearrangement links TRBV30 to TRBJ2-2, with 7 bases matching TRBD1. This CDR3 contains 15 residues. In germline, CDR1 is GTSNPN, CDR2 SVGIG (reference sequence). Unmatched junction bases numbered 6, after V lost 1 base and J lost 4 bases. The CDR3 region is CAWSEGAVSTGELFF. The CDR3 bases are TGTGCCTGGAGTGAGGGGGCGGTGTCCACCGGGGAGCTGTTTTTT.

The chain uses TRBV6-1 and TRBJ2-5; TRBD2 aligns across 11 bases. This CDR3 spans 15 amino acids. The J segment lost 3 bases and the V segment lost 6 bases, leaving 6 bases of the junction unmatched. CDR1 is MNHNS, CDR2 SASEGT, per germline. CDR3 amino acids: CASRETSGIKETQYF. The CDR3 bases are TGTGCCAGCAGGGAGACTAGCGGGATCAAAGAGACCCAGTACTTC.

The sample holds many counts of this clonotype. V is TRBV28 and J is TRBJ2-3; tentatively, D is TRBD2 (5 bases). The V end was cut by 5 bases, the J end by 3 bases, with 18 bases between. CDR1 and CDR2 (germline): MDHEN, SYDVKM. The CDR3 contains 16 residues. The CDR3 DNA is TGTGCCAGCAGTATCCATCCGGGAAAGGAGACAGATACGCAGTATTTT. Its protein product is CASSIHPGKETDTQYF.

This clonotype was counted many times. The CDR3 loop reads CASSPQAWGYTF. The CDR3, as DNA: TGTGCCAGCTCACCACAGGCCTGGGGCTACACCTTC. The J gene is TRBJ1-2, the V gene TRBV18; no clear D gene. The CDR3 has 12 amino acids. Germline assignment: CDR1 KGHSH and CDR2 LQKENI. V was clipped by 1 base and J by 8 bases, with 8 bases between them.

The J gene is TRBJ2-7, the V gene TRBV6-5; 8 nucleotides align to TRBD2. The CDR3 is 14 amino acids. The junction had 1 base not matched to a gene; V was cut back by 0 bases and J by 3 bases. Germline values: CDR1 MNHEY, CDR2 SVGAGI. CDR3 protein: CASSYSRGVYEQYF. DNA of the CDR3: TGTGCCAGCAGTTACTCGCGGGGGGTCTACGAGCAGTACTTC.

This clonotype has ten or more counts. The chain joins TRBV20-1 to TRBJ2-5; 7 bases match TRBD2. With 3 bases clipped from V and 5 bases from J, the junction kept 12 bases outside the gene matches. The length of the CDR3 is 15 residues. Germline CDR1 DFQATT, CDR2 SNEGSKA (reference sequence). CDR3 residues: CSASSRSGAEETQYF. The CDR3 DNA is TGCAGTGCTAGTTCCCGGAGCGGGGCAGAGGAGACCCAGTACTTC.

This sequence joins TRBV12-3 or TRBV12-4 and TRBJ1-1; 10 nucleotides line up with TRBD1. This CDR3 has 15 amino acids. The junction had 9 bases not matched to a gene; V was cut back by 5 bases and J by 6 bases. The CDR3 DNA follows: TGTGCCAGCAGTCAAACCGGGACAGGGGTCTCTGAAGCTTTCTTT. Translating it yields CASSQTGTGVSEAFF.

Many counts were recorded for this clonotype. The chain has TRBV9 and TRBJ1-3; no clear D gene. Germline values: CDR1 SGDLS, CDR2 YYNGEE. The CDR3 consists of 14 residues. Trimming took 4 bases from V and 3 from J, leaving 11 bases between them. DNA for the CDR3: TGTGCCAGCAGCTCCCGGCCGGGTGGAAACACCATATATTTT. It translates to CASSSRPGGNTIYF. The full variable domain, rest sourced from reference TRBV9 and TRBJ1-3, is DSGVTQTPKHLITATGQRVTLRCSPRSGDLSVYWYQQSLDQGLQFLIQYYNGEERAKGNILERFSAQQFPDLHSELNLSSLELGDSALYFCASSSRPGGNTIYFGEGSWLTVV.

This chain connects TRBV2 to TRBJ2-2, with D maybe TRBD1 (7 bases). The CDR3 totals 13 residues. In germline, CDR1 is SNHLY, CDR2 FYNNEI. With 8 bases removed from V and 7 bases from J, the gap between germline ends came to 14 bases. CDR3 residues: CASWTGGGGELFF. CDR3 nucleotide sequence: TGTGCCAGCTGGACAGGAGGGGGCGGGGAGCTGTTTTTT.

This clonotype was found many times. The chain is built from TRBV7-2 and TRBJ2-7; D is uncertain. Germline V gene lookup returns CDR1 SGHTA and CDR2 FQGNSA. The V end was cut by 0 bases, the J end by 1 base, with 4 bases between. This CDR3 is 13 amino acids long. Here the CDR3 DNA reads TGTGCCAGCAGCTTAGCGGTGTCCTACGAGCAGTACTTC. It is translated as CASSLAVSYEQYF. The full variable domain, its missing parts supplied by reference TRBV7-2 and TRBJ2-7, is GAGVSQSPSNKVTEKGKDVELRCDPISGHTALYWYRQSLGQGLEFLIYFQGNSAPDKSGLPSDRFSAERTGGSVSTLTIQRTQQEDSAVYLCASSLAVSYEQYFGPGTRLTVT.